Reported below is one T cell receptor (beta chain). This record belongs to a study of CD8 T cells in Susac syndrome. RNA was extracted with the RNeasy kit, and a quantity of roughly 0.5 to 1 ug was reverse transcribed using random hexamers. Multiplex immunoSEQ PCR targeted 54 Vbeta and 13 Jbeta TCR beta segments. TCRdb reprocessed the immunoSEQ multiplex PCR reads via MiXCR and lists one record per CDR3 protein. The data contain 210,000 or so distinct CDR3 sequences, approximately 90% of them singletons. TEMRA cells were enriched by FACS, and CD4+ and CD8+ T cells were negatively isolated. This receptor was taken from a human donor with multiple sclerosis. The sample comprised CD8+ T cells from PBMCs.

The CDR3 is CASSSGLVLGEQFF. CDR3 nucleotide sequence: TGTGCCAGCAGCAGCGGACTAGTATTGGGAGAGCAGTTCTTC. This chain joins TRBV7-3 and TRBJ2-1; 7 positions agree with TRBD2. The V segment lost 5 bases and the J segment 10 bases; nucleotides outside the gene matches: 11. CDR3 length: 14 residues. Germline lookup yields CDR1 SGHTA and CDR2 FQGTGA.